This TCR beta chain was retrieved from a study of regulatory T cells in long-lasting Graves disease. The germline gives CDR1 DFQATT, CDR2 SNEGSKA (reference sequence). V lost 2 bases and J lost 0, with 14 bases in between. The length of the CDR3 is 16 residues. In building TCR beta libraries, iRepertoire HTBI primers were used together with Arm-PCR of CDR3 regions. TCRdb itself ran the multiplex PCR reads through MiXCR, one entry per CDR3 protein. The table records 550,000 to 700,000 distinct CDR3 sequences, roughly 15% of them present only once. Time point indicated: newly diagnosed GD, antithyroid drugs for less than 3 months. The TCR library was made from RNA that had been extracted from PBMCs in TRIzol. The same data also went into a second study, on T cells in Graves' hyperthyroidism and ophthalmopathy.

This sequence originates from a young man with Graves disease. Source: peripheral blood mononuclear cells (PBMCs), taken at new diagnosis, from a patient treated with antithyroid drugs. The V gene is TRBV20-1, the J gene TRBJ2-1; tentative D call: TRBD2 (5 bases). CDR3 DNA sequence: TGCAGTGCTAGAACTAGGGCGGATAGCTCCTACAATGAGCAGTTCTTC. Its translation is CSARTRADSSYNEQFF.